This is a list of T cell receptor beta chains from one sample in a study of patients and donors after allogeneic stem cell transplantation. TCRdb processed the RT-PCR reads anew with MiXCR; each CDR3 protein has one entry. This table has about 960,000 distinct CDR3 sequences, under 20% appearing once. The sequenced material came from blood, either unsorted or a sorted T cell fraction (not recorded which). The receptors derive from a human donor who was either an allogeneic HSCT recipient or a stem cell or donor lymphocyte infusion donor (not recorded which). It is not recorded whose cells these are; they may come from a transplant donor. The CDR3 runs from the conserved cysteine through the conserved F or W.

V	J	CDR3
TRBV3-1	TRBJ1-2	CASSLQGALEDYGYTF
TRBV2	TRBJ1-6	CASSATGLVSSPLHF
TRBV9	TRBJ2-1	CASSVGGRGGTSSYNEQFF
TRBV9	TRBJ2-7	CASSVGFPGQVYGSEQYF
TRBV7-9	TRBJ2-1	CASSSTGTNLRNEQFF
TRBV12-3/TRBV12-4	TRBJ2-7	CASSNGRANEQYF
TRBV20-1	TRBJ2-2	CSARDVLTRDRELFF
TRBV19	TRBJ2-1	CASSGIAYNEQFF
TRBV20-1	TRBJ1-2	CSAVTGGFNYGYTF
TRBV4-1	TRBJ2-1	CASSQVPLLADSYNEQFF
TRBV19	TRBJ2-1	CASRPGQGVKVWDNEQFF
TRBV7-2	TRBJ1-1	CASSYDGVTEAFF
TRBV5-6	TRBJ2-3	CASSDRWDTQYF
TRBV12-3/TRBV12-4	TRBJ2-3	CASSLTSGRPMDTQYF
TRBV12-3/TRBV12-4	TRBJ2-1	CASSLLGGDAYNEQFF
TRBV7-6	TRBJ2-1	CASSRMLLAGAVDEQFF
TRBV20-1	TRBJ2-1	CSACTSGGICNEQFF
TRBV10-3	TRBJ2-2	CAISESSTLVGRDTGELFF
TRBV24-1	TRBJ1-2	CATSDGQGAPYGYTF
TRBV4-1	TRBJ1-5	CASSQEGQGLSQPQHF
TRBV12-3/TRBV12-4	TRBJ2-4	CASSSPGTEAKNIQYF
TRBV6-5	TRBJ2-1	CASSYWREGPGNEQFF
TRBV5-1	TRBJ2-6	CASSLVAGLGGANVLTF
TRBV5-1	TRBJ1-2	CASSLAHGSDGYTF
TRBV12-3/TRBV12-4	TRBJ1-1	CASSLRRGQGMENTEAFF
TRBV18	TRBJ2-5	CASSPRSLARETQYF
TRBV11-2	TRBJ1-5	CASSLERAGPKGNQPQHF
TRBV7-8	TRBJ2-2	CASSLALPAFTGELFF
TRBV6-1	TRBJ2-7	CASRTTSGRSYHEQYF
TRBV9	TRBJ2-1	CASSWSGAENEQFF
TRBV5-1	TRBJ2-3	CASSTANTDTQYF
TRBV6-5	TRBJ2-7	CASSSQGTSGGDEQYF
TRBV6-1	TRBJ1-2	CASTKPDSTGYTF
TRBV10-3	TRBJ2-2	CAIRPISGGANTGELFF
TRBV5-1	TRBJ2-1	CASSLAAKSGNEQFF
TRBV20-1	TRBJ2-7	CSARRTSGVSYEQYF
TRBV7-8	TRBJ2-1	CASSLEQGLPFNEQFF